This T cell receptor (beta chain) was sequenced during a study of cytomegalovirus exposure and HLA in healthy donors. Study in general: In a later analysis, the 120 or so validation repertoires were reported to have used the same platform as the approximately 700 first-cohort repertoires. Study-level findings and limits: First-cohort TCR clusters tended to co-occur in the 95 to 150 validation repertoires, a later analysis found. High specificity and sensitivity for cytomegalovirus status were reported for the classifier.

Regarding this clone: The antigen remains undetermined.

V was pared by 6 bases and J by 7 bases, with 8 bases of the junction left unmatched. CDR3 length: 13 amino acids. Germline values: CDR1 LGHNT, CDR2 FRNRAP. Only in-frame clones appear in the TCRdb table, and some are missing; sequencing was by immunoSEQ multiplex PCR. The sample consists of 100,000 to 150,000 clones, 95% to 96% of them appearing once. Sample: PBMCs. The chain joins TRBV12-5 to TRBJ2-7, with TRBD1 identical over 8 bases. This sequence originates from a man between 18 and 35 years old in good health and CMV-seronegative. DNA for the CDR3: TGTGCTAGTGGCCCCGTAACAGGGGGGGAGCAGTACTTC. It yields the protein CASGPVTGGEQYF. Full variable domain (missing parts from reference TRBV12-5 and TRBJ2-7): DARVTQTPRHKVTEMGQEVTMRCQPILGHNTVFWYRQTMMQGLELLAYFRNRAPLDDSGMPKDRFSAEMPDATLATLKIQPSEPRDSAVYFCASGPVTGGEQYFGPGTRLTVT.